Listed below are T cell receptor beta chains from one sample, sequenced in a study of cytotoxic CD8 clonotypes in ibrutinib-treated CLL. Measured with immunoSEQ multiplex PCR; TCRdb has only the in-frame clones, and not every one. This sample carries almost 85,000 clones, roughly 84% of them seen once, and the ten largest clones take under 7%. The starting material was PBMCs, obtained before ibrutinib treatment. These receptor sequences come from a human donor with chronic lymphocytic leukemia. Each CDR3 is given with its conserved first and last residue. D genes are given only for firm matches. For some rows the clone size is stated as once, few or many, or as a class when expanded; others skip it.

V gene: TRBV29-1
clone size: -
D gene: TRBD1
J gene: TRBJ1-2
CDR3 protein: CSVEVRGRVRYTF
CDR3 DNA: TGCAGCGTTGAGGTCAGGGGGCGCGTACGCTACACCTTC

V gene: TRBV5-5
clone size: -
D gene: TRBD2
J gene: TRBJ2-7
CDR3 protein: CASSHPGLAGSSYEQYF
CDR3 DNA: TGTGCCAGCAGCCACCCCGGACTAGCGGGAAGTTCCTACGAGCAGTACTTC

V gene: TRBV5-1
clone size: -
D gene: TRBD1
J gene: TRBJ2-2
CDR3 protein: CASSLSHLDRGIPFLKTGELFF
CDR3 DNA: TGCGCCAGCAGCTTGTCCCACTTGGACAGGGGGATTCCCTTCCTGAAAACCGGGGAGCTGTTTTTT

V gene: TRBV7-3
clone size: -
D gene: -
J gene: TRBJ2-3
CDR3 protein: CASSSGSGVTDTQYF
CDR3 DNA: TGTGCCAGCAGCTCCGGGTCGGGGGTCACAGATACGCAGTATTTT

V gene: TRBV2
clone size: -
D gene: TRBD1
J gene: TRBJ1-2
CDR3 protein: CASRPGQVYGYTF
CDR3 DNA: TGTGCCAGCAGACCCGGACAGGTCTATGGCTACACCTTC

V gene: TRBV9
clone size: -
D gene: -
J gene: TRBJ2-7
CDR3 protein: CASSTRFDLSEEQYF
CDR3 DNA: TGTGCCAGCAGCACTCGATTCGACCTAAGCGAAGAGCAGTACTTC

V gene: TRBV11-2
clone size: -
D gene: -
J gene: TRBJ2-7
CDR3 protein: CASSLDSGQPYEQYF
CDR3 DNA: TGTGCCAGCAGCTTAGACTCTGGACAGCCTTACGAGCAGTACTTC

V gene: TRBV6-5
clone size: -
D gene: TRBD1
J gene: TRBJ1-4
CDR3 protein: CASSYDRVGKLFF
CDR3 DNA: TGTGCCAGCAGTTATGACAGGGTAGGAAAACTGTTTTTT

V gene: TRBV7-9
clone size: few
D gene: TRBD2
J gene: TRBJ2-1
CDR3 protein: CASSRTSDRGVDEQFF
CDR3 DNA: TGTGCCAGCAGCCGAACTAGCGACAGAGGGGTCGATGAGCAGTTCTTC

V gene: TRBV7-9
clone size: -
D gene: -
J gene: TRBJ1-1
CDR3 protein: CASSLAAGGPNTEAFF
CDR3 DNA: TGTGCCAGCAGCTTAGCGGCGGGGGGCCCGAACACTGAAGCTTTCTTT

V gene: TRBV7-9
clone size: -
D gene: -
J gene: TRBJ2-5
CDR3 protein: CASSLTPLQGWQETQYF
CDR3 DNA: TGTGCCAGCAGCTTAACGCCCCTACAGGGTTGGCAAGAGACCCAGTACTTC

V gene: TRBV7-8
clone size: -
D gene: -
J gene: TRBJ2-7
CDR3 protein: CASSFEGGLSLVEQYF
CDR3 DNA: TGTGCCAGCAGCTTCGAAGGGGGACTCTCCTTAGTCGAGCAGTACTTC

V gene: TRBV9
clone size: -
D gene: -
J gene: TRBJ1-5
CDR3 protein: CASSVGWDQPQHF
CDR3 DNA: TGTGCCAGCAGCGTTGGGTGGGATCAGCCCCAGCATTTT

V gene: TRBV28
clone size: -
D gene: -
J gene: TRBJ2-7
CDR3 protein: CASSLTYEQYF
CDR3 DNA: TGTGCCAGCAGTTTAACGTACGAGCAGTACTTC

V gene: TRBV14
clone size: -
D gene: TRBD2
J gene: TRBJ2-2
CDR3 protein: CASSQRTSGELFF
CDR3 DNA: TGTGCCAGCAGCCAACGGACTAGCGGGGAGCTGTTTTTT

V gene: TRBV7-8
clone size: -
D gene: -
J gene: TRBJ1-1
CDR3 protein: CASSLLQGRTMNTEAFF
CDR3 DNA: TGTGCCAGCAGCTTATTACAGGGTAGAACTATGAACACTGAAGCTTTCTTT

V gene: TRBV19
clone size: -
D gene: -
J gene: TRBJ1-1
CDR3 protein: CASSVYRVNTEAFF
CDR3 DNA: TGTGCCAGTAGTGTTTACAGGGTTAACACTGAAGCTTTCTTT

V gene: TRBV7-2
clone size: few
D gene: -
J gene: TRBJ2-1
CDR3 protein: CASSPQVIGYNEQFF
CDR3 DNA: TGTGCCAGCAGCCCCCAAGTGATCGGCTACAATGAGCAGTTCTTC

V gene: TRBV2
clone size: once
D gene: -
J gene: TRBJ1-1
CDR3 protein: CASSEGRKEAFF
CDR3 DNA: TGTGCCAGCTCCGAGGGCAGGAAGGAAGCTTTCTTT

V gene: TRBV5-4
clone size: -
D gene: TRBD1
J gene: TRBJ1-1
CDR3 protein: CASSLVAGGHTEAFF
CDR3 DNA: TGTGCCAGCAGCTTGGTCGCAGGGGGGCATACTGAAGCTTTCTTT

V gene: TRBV30
clone size: -
D gene: -
J gene: TRBJ2-7
CDR3 protein: CAWRVPLRDRSDEQYF
CDR3 DNA: TGTGCCTGGAGGGTCCCCCTCCGTGACAGGTCCGACGAGCAGTACTTC

V gene: TRBV7-9
clone size: -
D gene: -
J gene: TRBJ2-1
CDR3 protein: CASSLDSGFDEQFF
CDR3 DNA: TGTGCCAGCAGCTTAGATTCAGGGTTCGATGAGCAGTTCTTC

V gene: TRBV7-6
clone size: -
D gene: -
J gene: TRBJ2-3
CDR3 protein: CASSLAPAGASVDFRTDTQYF
CDR3 DNA: TGTGCCAGCAGCTTAGCGCCGGCGGGCGCGTCGGTCGATTTTCGGACAGATACGCAGTATTTT

V gene: TRBV6-1
clone size: -
D gene: -
J gene: TRBJ2-3
CDR3 protein: CASSPGTSHGTQYF
CDR3 DNA: TGTGCCAGCAGCCCCGGGACGTCACACGGTACGCAGTATTTT

V gene: TRBV7-2
clone size: medium-sized
D gene: -
J gene: TRBJ1-1
CDR3 protein: CASRRLNTEAFF
CDR3 DNA: TGTGCCAGCAGACGACTGAACACTGAAGCTTTCTTT

V gene: TRBV7-9
clone size: -
D gene: TRBD2
J gene: TRBJ2-1
CDR3 protein: CASSLIAGAGNEQFF
CDR3 DNA: TGTGCCAGCAGCCTTATAGCGGGAGCGGGTAATGAGCAGTTCTTC

V gene: TRBV2
clone size: -
D gene: TRBD2
J gene: TRBJ2-5
CDR3 protein: CASSGTSGRGVETQYF
CDR3 DNA: TGTGCCAGCAGTGGAACTAGCGGGAGGGGGGTTGAGACCCAGTACTTC

V gene: TRBV7-9
clone size: -
D gene: -
J gene: TRBJ1-1
CDR3 protein: CASSPIGENTEAFF
CDR3 DNA: TGTGCCAGCAGCCCGATTGGGGAGAACACTGAAGCTTTCTTT

V gene: TRBV7-2
clone size: -
D gene: TRBD1
J gene: TRBJ1-1
CDR3 protein: CASSGQGAMNTEAFF
CDR3 DNA: TGTGCCAGCTCTGGGCAGGGGGCCATGAACACTGAAGCTTTCTTT

V gene: TRBV9
clone size: few
D gene: TRBD2
J gene: TRBJ2-2
CDR3 protein: CASSHTSGSPTGELFF
CDR3 DNA: TGTGCCAGCAGTCATACTAGCGGGAGCCCCACCGGGGAGCTGTTTTTT

V gene: TRBV5-1
clone size: -
D gene: -
J gene: TRBJ1-4
CDR3 protein: CASRSTPSYEKLFF
CDR3 DNA: TGCGCCAGCAGAAGTACCCCGTCTTATGAAAAACTGTTTTTT

V gene: TRBV7-2
clone size: -
D gene: -
J gene: TRBJ1-3
CDR3 protein: CASRGGLGSGNTIYF
CDR3 DNA: TGTGCCAGCAGGGGCGGGCTCGGCTCTGGAAACACCATATATTTT

V gene: TRBV5-1
clone size: -
D gene: -
J gene: TRBJ2-6
CDR3 protein: CASSARNSGANVLTF
CDR3 DNA: TGCGCCAGCAGCGCGAGGAACTCTGGGGCCAACGTCCTGACTTTC

V gene: TRBV4-1
clone size: -
D gene: -
J gene: TRBJ2-1
CDR3 protein: CASSQDFGSRGQRNEQFF
CDR3 DNA: TGCGCCAGCAGCCAAGACTTCGGTTCACGGGGGCAGAGGAATGAGCAGTTCTTC

V gene: TRBV4-1
clone size: -
D gene: TRBD2
J gene: TRBJ2-7
CDR3 protein: CASSQVTSGDYEQYF
CDR3 DNA: TGCGCCAGCAGCCAAGTGACTAGCGGGGATTACGAGCAGTACTTC

V gene: TRBV15
clone size: -
D gene: TRBD1
J gene: TRBJ2-7
CDR3 protein: CATSIDRVASEQYF
CDR3 DNA: TGTGCCACCAGCATCGACAGGGTAGCAAGTGAGCAGTACTTC

V gene: TRBV6-1
clone size: many
D gene: TRBD1
J gene: TRBJ2-7
CDR3 protein: CASRDRGRQQYF
CDR3 DNA: TGTGCCAGCAGGGACAGGGGGCGGCAGCAGTACTTC

V gene: TRBV6-6
clone size: -
D gene: TRBD1
J gene: TRBJ1-2
CDR3 protein: CASSYGGTGDGYTF
CDR3 DNA: TGTGCCAGCAGTTACGGAGGGACAGGGGATGGCTACACCTTC

V gene: TRBV4-1
clone size: -
D gene: -
J gene: TRBJ2-7
CDR3 protein: CASSQVPTNSYEQYF
CDR3 DNA: TGCGCCAGCAGCCAAGTCCCGACAAACTCCTACGAGCAGTACTTC

V gene: TRBV28
clone size: -
D gene: TRBD1
J gene: TRBJ1-1
CDR3 protein: CASTGQGVRPGEAFF
CDR3 DNA: TGTGCCAGCACCGGACAGGGGGTTAGACCAGGTGAAGCTTTCTTT

V gene: TRBV28
clone size: -
D gene: -
J gene: TRBJ2-7
CDR3 protein: CASSAPGTPASYEQYF
CDR3 DNA: TGTGCCAGCAGTGCGCCCGGGACCCCAGCCTCCTACGAGCAGTACTTC

V gene: TRBV28
clone size: -
D gene: TRBD1
J gene: TRBJ2-3
CDR3 protein: CASSLYRGYSDTQYF
CDR3 DNA: TGTGCCAGCAGTTTATACAGGGGGTATTCAGATACGCAGTATTTT

V gene: TRBV7-2
clone size: once
D gene: -
J gene: TRBJ1-4
CDR3 protein: CASRGVTGLNEKLFF
CDR3 DNA: TGTGCCAGCCGGGGGGTAACAGGCCTTAATGAAAAACTGTTTTTT

V gene: TRBV6-5
clone size: -
D gene: -
J gene: TRBJ2-2
CDR3 protein: CASSAFGVGTGELFF
CDR3 DNA: TGTGCCAGCAGTGCTTTTGGGGTGGGCACCGGGGAGCTGTTTTTT

V gene: TRBV18
clone size: -
D gene: -
J gene: TRBJ1-2
CDR3 protein: CASSPLSRKGTLRDYGYTF
CDR3 DNA: TGTGCCAGCTCACCGCTTAGTAGGAAGGGAACGTTAAGGGACTATGGCTACACCTTC

V gene: TRBV7-6
clone size: -
D gene: TRBD2
J gene: TRBJ2-3
CDR3 protein: CASSSTGLAGVGDTQYF
CDR3 DNA: TGTGCCAGCAGCTCCACAGGACTAGCGGGAGTGGGAGATACGCAGTATTTT

V gene: TRBV7-3
clone size: -
D gene: -
J gene: TRBJ2-7
CDR3 protein: CASSPTSQSLEQYF
CDR3 DNA: TGTGCCAGCAGCCCGACATCCCAATCCCTCGAGCAGTACTTC

V gene: TRBV4-2
clone size: -
D gene: TRBD2
J gene: TRBJ2-3
CDR3 protein: CASSPGTRVSTDTQYF
CDR3 DNA: TGTGCCAGCAGCCCCGGGACTAGAGTTAGCACAGATACGCAGTATTTT

V gene: TRBV5-1
clone size: -
D gene: TRBD1
J gene: TRBJ1-2
CDR3 protein: CASSAGQGWNYGYTF
CDR3 DNA: TGCGCCAGCAGCGCGGGACAGGGGTGGAACTATGGCTACACCTTC

V gene: TRBV5-6
clone size: -
D gene: TRBD1
J gene: TRBJ2-4
CDR3 protein: CASSFGPGQGNKNIQYF
CDR3 DNA: TGTGCCAGCAGCTTCGGCCCGGGACAGGGGAATAAAAACATTCAGTACTTC

V gene: TRBV25-1
clone size: -
D gene: TRBD2
J gene: TRBJ2-1
CDR3 protein: CASSEPRTSGRTYNEQFF
CDR3 DNA: TGTGCCAGCAGTGAACCCCGGACTAGCGGGAGGACCTACAATGAGCAGTTCTTC

V gene: TRBV5-1
clone size: -
D gene: -
J gene: TRBJ1-1
CDR3 protein: CASSPDMNTEAFF
CDR3 DNA: TGCGCCAGCAGCCCGGATATGAACACTGAAGCTTTCTTT

V gene: TRBV28
clone size: once
D gene: -
J gene: TRBJ1-5
CDR3 protein: CASSFRKLGTNQPQHF
CDR3 DNA: TGTGCCAGCAGTTTTAGGAAGCTGGGGACCAATCAGCCCCAGCATTTT

V gene: TRBV6-1
clone size: -
D gene: -
J gene: TRBJ1-1
CDR3 protein: CASRDRSLAEAFF
CDR3 DNA: TGTGCCAGCAGGGACCGTTCGTTGGCTGAAGCTTTCTTT

V gene: TRBV28
clone size: once
D gene: -
J gene: TRBJ2-2
CDR3 protein: CASSLLSGGNTGELFF
CDR3 DNA: TGTGCCAGCAGTTTATTATCCGGGGGGAACACCGGGGAGCTGTTTTTT